The 27 T cell receptor beta chains presented below share a single source sample, sequenced in a study of cytomegalovirus exposure and HLA in healthy donors. PCR employed 60 Vbeta and 13 Jbeta primers. Sequencing used immunoSEQ multiplex PCR; TCRdb keeps in-frame clones, though not all of them. This sample has under 150,000 clones, with 75% to 85% found just once. The specimen sequenced was PBMCs. These receptors were collected from a girl aged 2-10 years in good health and CMV-seronegative.

This sequence joins TRBV28 and TRBJ2-5; 7 bases map to TRBD1. The J segment lost 11 bases and the V segment lost 6 bases, leaving 12 bases of the junction unmatched. CDR3 length: 13 amino acids. Germline assignment: CDR1 MDHEN and CDR2 SYDVKM. CDR3: CASRPTGVWEQYF. The CDR3 DNA follows: TGTGCCAGCAGACCTACAGGGGTTTGGGAGCAGTACTTC.

The chain is built from TRBV5-4 and TRBJ2-1; weak D call: TRBD2 (5 bases). The CDR3 consists of 15 residues. Germline V lookup: CDR1 SGHNT, CDR2 YYREEE (reference sequence). Trimming removed 2 bases from V and 6 bases from J, with 15 bases in between. Here the CDR3 DNA reads TGTGCCAGCAGCTTAACTAGTAGCCTCGCCAATGAGCAGTTCTTC. Its protein product is CASSLTSSLANEQFF.

This clone has a handful of counts. At one end, the junction sequence differs from germline, possibly due to a read error. J is TRBJ2-1 and V is TRBV7-9; D call uncertain. Germline V lookup: CDR1 SEHNR, CDR2 FQNEAQ (reference sequence). The CDR3 has 11 amino acids. DNA for the CDR3: TGTGCCAGCAGCATCCCTAATGGGCAGTTCTTC. Translated, it gives CASSIPNGQFF.

This chain uses TRBV5-1 with TRBJ1-1; D uncertain. CDR3 length: 13 residues. V gave up 1 base and J gave up 3 bases, with 7 bases separating them. Germline-derived CDR1 and CDR2 are SGHRS and YFSETQ. The CDR3 coding sequence is TGCGCCAGCAGCTTGACAGCAGACACTGAAGCTTTCTTT. The encoded protein is CASSLTADTEAFF.

The rearrangement joins TRBV7-9 to TRBJ1-2; no clear D gene. Germline V gives CDR1 SEHNR, CDR2 FQNEAQ (reference sequence). Deletions cut 6 bases from V and 12 bases from J, with 20 bases between. This CDR3 comprises 13 residues. The CDR3 reads CASRASGETGHTF. Written as DNA, the CDR3 is TGTGCCAGCAGAGCTAGTGGCGAGACCGGCCACACCTTC.

This chain connects TRBV6-1 to TRBJ2-1, with a possible D match to TRBD2 (6 bases). The germline V and J ends were trimmed by 2 bases and 1 base, with 12 bases remaining between them. The length of the CDR3 is 16 residues. The germline V gene encodes CDR1 MNHNS and CDR2 SASEGT. CDR3 DNA sequence: TGTGCCAGCAGTGAACTGGTGGGGGGTTCCTACAATGAGCAGTTCTTC. It encodes CASSELVGGSYNEQFF.

The CDR3 here is CASSDSAPTGGIDTDTQYF. In DNA, the CDR3 is TGTGCCAGCAGTGACTCGGCCCCAACGGGGGGGATCGACACAGATACGCAGTATTTT. The V call is TRBV6-4, the J call TRBJ2-3; 8 nucleotides line up with TRBD2. The J segment lost 2 bases and the V segment lost 0 bases, leaving 13 bases of the junction unmatched. The CDR3 runs to 19 residues. Germline V gives CDR1 MRHNA, CDR2 SNTAGT.

The J gene is TRBJ2-7, the V gene TRBV28, with 9 bases fitting TRBD1. CDR1 and CDR2 from the germline V gene are MDHEN and SYDVKM. The CDR3 contains 16 residues. Germline trimming cut 6 bases from V and 1 base from J; bases unmatched to any gene: 10. This CDR3 is CASSTTRTGASYEQYF. CDR3 bases: TGTGCCAGCAGCACGACAAGGACAGGGGCGTCCTACGAGCAGTACTTC. Full variable domain (remainder filled in from reference TRBV28 and TRBJ2-7): DVKVTQSSRYLVKRTGEKVFLECVQDMDHENMFWYRQDPGLGLRLIYFSYDVKMKEKGDIPEGYSVSREKKERFSLILESASTNQTSMYLCASSTTRTGASYEQYFGPGTRLTVT.

The V gene is TRBV6-1, the J gene TRBJ2-3; possibly TRBD2 for D (6 bases). Trimming left V 3 bases short and J 2 bases short, with 15 bases between. Germline CDR1 and CDR2: MNHNS and SASEGT. The CDR3 length is 16 residues. CDR3 protein: CASSDRDSRNTDTQYF. As DNA, the CDR3 is TGTGCCAGCAGTGATAGGGACTCTCGAAACACAGATACGCAGTATTTT.

The genes are TRBV7-2 and TRBJ2-5; weak D call: TRBD1 (5 bases). CDR1 SGHTA and CDR2 FQGNSA come from the germline V gene. The CDR3 runs 14 residues. V dropped 2 bases and J dropped 6 bases, with 13 bases sitting between them. The DNA of the CDR3 is TGTGCCAGCAGCTTAAGTCTGCAGGGCCAGACCCAGTACTTC. It codes for CASSLSLQGQTQYF.

This clone showed up just a few times. The V call is TRBV7-6, the J call TRBJ2-3, with 16 positions matching TRBD2. V was pared by 2 bases and J by 0 bases, with 2 bases of the junction left unmatched. The CDR3 is 18 amino acids. CDR1 and CDR2 from the germline V gene are SGHVS and FNYEAQ. The DNA for the CDR3 is TGTGCCAGCAGCTTATTGGGACTAGCGGGGGGGAGCACAGATACGCAGTATTTT. This translates into CASSLLGLAGGSTDTQYF.

The rearrangement joins TRBV7-2 to TRBJ2-5, with TRBD1 matching 7 bases. The CDR3 extends over 15 amino acids. CDR1 is SGHTA, CDR2 FQGNSA, per germline. The ends lost 4 bases at V and 2 bases at J; junction bases unmatched: 7. This chain's CDR3 is CASSSSGTAQETQYF. The CDR3 DNA reads as TGTGCCAGCAGCTCGTCGGGGACAGCGCAAGAGACCCAGTACTTC.

The DNA of the CDR3 is TGTGCCAGCAGTGAAATCCAACAGGCTAGCACAGATACGCAGTATTTT. Amino acid sequence: CASSEIQQASTDTQYF. The rearrangement links TRBV2 to TRBJ2-3; D may be TRBD1 (5 bases). Trimming left V 2 bases short and J 0 bases short, with 12 bases between. Germline CDR1 and CDR2: SNHLY and FYNNEI. CDR3 length equals 16 residues.

The rearrangement links TRBV19 to TRBJ1-1; possible D gene TRBD1, 6 bases. The V gene lost 4 bases and the J gene lost 7 bases, with 19 bases spanning the gap. CDR3 size: 15 residues. From germline, CDR1 is LNHDA and CDR2 SQIVND (reference sequence). CDR3 protein: CASSSRRGSDYEAFF. The CDR3 region has the DNA TGTGCCAGTAGTAGCCGTAGGGGGTCCGACTATGAAGCTTTCTTT.

J is TRBJ2-7 and V is TRBV4-1; TRBD2 agrees at 7 bases. Germline CDR1 is MGHRA and CDR2 is YSYEKL. The V and J ends lost 3 bases and 2 bases, in that order; junction bases with no gene match: 1. This CDR3 is built from 13 residues. This CDR3 reads CASSHGLAYEQYF. CDR3 sequence (DNA): TGCGCCAGCAGCCACGGACTAGCCTACGAGCAGTACTTC.

The chain combines TRBV7-2 with TRBJ2-7; TRBD2 aligns across 13 bases. Germline V gene lookup returns CDR1 SGHTA and CDR2 FQGNSA. This CDR3 is 16 amino acids long. J lost 2 bases, V lost 4 bases, and 5 bases had no gene match. CDR3 region: CASSSLTSGRTYEQYF. CDR3 DNA: TGTGCCAGCAGCTCCCTGACTAGCGGGAGGACCTACGAGCAGTACTTC. Variable domain in full (rest from reference TRBV7-2 and TRBJ2-7): GAGVSQSPSNKVTEKGKDVELRCDPISGHTALYWYRQSLGQGLEFLIYFQGNSAPDKSGLPSDRFSAERTGGSVSTLTIQRTQQEDSAVYLCASSSLTSGRTYEQYFGPGTRLTVT.

The chain recombines TRBV7-2 with TRBJ1-2; D unclear. Trimming stripped 2 bases from V and 0 bases from J, with 16 bases between. CDR3 length: 17 residues. The germline V gene encodes CDR1 SGHTA and CDR2 FQGNSA. The CDR3 coding sequence is TGTGCCAGCAGCTTAAACGGATGGGAGGCATCTAACTATGGCTACACCTTC. This codes for CASSLNGWEASNYGYTF.

The gene calls are TRBV4-2 and TRBJ1-1; D ambiguous. The CDR3 spans 13 residues. The germline V gene has CDR1 LGHNA and CDR2 YNFKEQ. The V and J ends lost 1 base and 5 bases respectively, with 8 bases between them. CDR3 bases: TGTGCCAGCAGCCAAGTTCGTCAGACTGAAGCTTTCTTT. Residues: CASSQVRQTEAFF.

The chain employs TRBV28 and TRBJ2-7; 12 bases match TRBD2. Germline assignment: CDR1 MDHEN and CDR2 SYDVKM. This CDR3 has 17 amino acids. V shed 6 bases and J 2 bases; nucleotides not matched to a gene: 11. CDR3 protein: CASRTSGREVATYEQYF. In DNA form, the CDR3 reads TGTGCCAGCAGGACTAGCGGGAGAGAAGTTGCGACCTACGAGCAGTACTTC.

As for this clone: The same CDR3 is also encoded by other DNA sequences in this sample. V gene TRBV5-1 combines with J gene TRBJ1-1; possibly TRBD1 for D (6 bases). V gave up 4 bases and J gave up 3 bases, with 13 bases separating them. CDR3 length: 14 residues. Looked up from germline, CDR1 is SGHRS and CDR2 is YFSETQ. The DNA of the CDR3 is TGCGCCAGCAGCCTGGGGGGCGGTTACACTGAAGCTTTCTTT. Translation gives CASSLGGGYTEAFF.

The V and J genes are TRBV21-1 and TRBJ2-3; the D call of TRBD2 is as the table states it, not checked on the DNA. TRBV21-1 is a documented pseudogene. This CDR3 is 17 amino acids long. The CDR3 loop is CASSKVGSGRGTDTQYF. The CDR3 DNA sequence: TGTGCCAGCAGCAAAGTGGGTAGCGGGAGGGGCACAGATACGCAGTATTTT.

The chain has TRBV30 and TRBJ1-2; no firm D call. The ends were cut back, 0 bases at V and 3 bases at J, with 5 bases in the middle. The CDR3 covers 12 residues. Per the germline V gene, CDR1 is GTSNPN and CDR2 is SVGIG (reference sequence). DNA for the CDR3: TGTGCCTGGAGTGTATCAGACTATGGCTACACCTTC. This sequence encodes CAWSVSDYGYTF.

The V gene is TRBV6-4, the J gene TRBJ2-2; 8 nucleotides match TRBD2. CDR3 length equals 14 residues. CDR1 is MRHNA, CDR2 SNTAGT, per germline. V gave up 3 bases and J gave up 6 bases; unmatched junction bases: 3. The CDR3 loop is CASSEGLEAGELFF. Written as DNA, the CDR3 is TGTGCCAGCAGTGAGGGACTAGAAGCCGGGGAGCTGTTTTTT.

This clone occurred a few times. The chain employs TRBV15 and TRBJ1-5; TRBD1 might be the D (5 bases). V was trimmed by 2 bases and J by 4 bases, leaving 9 bases between them. The CDR3 runs to 14 residues. The germline V gene has CDR1 LNHNV and CDR2 YYDKDF (reference sequence). CDR3 nucleotide sequence: TGTGCCACCAGCAGAAAGGGGTCGAATCAGCCCCAGCATTTT. It encodes CATSRKGSNQPQHF.

This clone is a singleton in its sample. The rearrangement links TRBV15 to TRBJ2-3, with 10 bases identical to TRBD1. This CDR3 contains 15 residues. After removal of 1 base from V and 4 bases from J, the junction contained 2 bases not matched to a gene. From germline, CDR1 is LNHNV and CDR2 YYDKDF (reference sequence). This chain's CDR3 is CATSRGGTGADTQYF. Here the CDR3 DNA reads TGTGCCACCAGCAGAGGCGGGACAGGGGCAGATACGCAGTATTTT.

The chain joins TRBV9 to TRBJ2-3; 13 nucleotides line up with TRBD2. CDR3 length: 15 amino acids. Unmatched junction bases numbered 5, after V lost 4 bases and J lost 6 bases. The germline V gene encodes CDR1 SGDLS and CDR2 YYNGEE. The CDR3 coding sequence is TGTGCCAGCAGCTTAAGACTAGCGGGAGGTGATACGCAGTATTTT. Protein sequence: CASSLRLAGGDTQYF. Filled out from reference TRBV9 and TRBJ2-3, the complete variable domain reads DSGVTQTPKHLITATGQRVTLRCSPRSGDLSVYWYQQSLDQGLQFLIQYYNGEERAKGNILERFSAQQFPDLHSELNLSSLELGDSALYFCASSLRLAGGDTQYFGPGTRLTVL.

The V and J genes are TRBV19 and TRBJ1-1, with TRBD1 identical over 9 bases. Germline V gives CDR1 LNHDA, CDR2 SQIVND (reference sequence). The CDR3 runs to 15 residues. The junction had 5 bases not matched to a gene; V was cut back by 6 bases and J by 0 bases. This CDR3 reads CASRWTGALNTEAFF. CDR3 in DNA: TGTGCCAGTAGATGGACAGGGGCTTTGAACACTGAAGCTTTCTTT.